One and the same sample provided the 19 T cell receptor beta chains below, sequenced in a study of ipilimumab plus nivolumab after autologous stem cell transplantation. The method was immunoSEQ multiplex PCR; TCRdb's version includes in-frame clones alone and lacks a portion of them. The sample includes 84,000 or so clones, about 83% of them seen just once. The sequencing used PBMCs, collected in a trial of ipilimumab plus nivolumab as post-transplant consolidation. The origin of the receptors is a male donor with diffuse large B-cell lymphoma.

The chain carries TRBV4-1 and TRBJ1-2, with 9 nucleotides matching TRBD1. CDR1 is MGHRA and CDR2 is YSYEKL in the germline V gene. J lost 3 bases, V lost 0 bases, and 11 bases had no gene match. The CDR3 consists of 18 residues. In DNA, the CDR3 is TGCGCCAGCAGCCAAGATTACGAACAGGGGGCTTGGGACTATGGCTACACCTTC. Its translation: CASSQDYEQGAWDYGYTF.

The V gene is TRBV2, the J gene TRBJ2-7, with D possibly being TRBD2 (7 bases). This CDR3 is built from 17 residues. In germline, CDR1 is SNHLY, CDR2 FYNNEI. The ends were cut back, 2 bases at V and 1 base at J, with 18 bases in the middle. CDR3 protein: CASSESVQGRGSYEQYF. CDR3 coding DNA: TGTGCCAGCAGTGAATCGGTTCAGGGGCGGGGGTCCTACGAGCAGTACTTC.

The count of this clone is one. The V call is TRBV2, the J call TRBJ2-7; D unresolved. CDR1 and CDR2 from the germline V gene are SNHLY and FYNNEI. V dropped 1 base and J dropped 3 bases, with 16 bases sitting between them. CDR3 length equals 16 residues. Here the CDR3 DNA reads TGTGCCAGCAGTGAAGGATCCAGCTCTCTTAACTACGAGCAGTACTTC. Encoded protein: CASSEGSSSLNYEQYF.

This clone was recorded a few times. The chain employs TRBV6-5 and TRBJ1-6, with TRBD1 matching 7 bases. The CDR3 spans 15 residues. The germline V gene has CDR1 MNHEY and CDR2 SVGAGI. V dropped 3 bases and J dropped 7; count of bases not matched to a gene: 6. CDR3 sequence: CASSYSPGGNSPLHF. CDR3 DNA sequence: TGTGCCAGCAGTTATTCGCCAGGGGGAAATTCACCCCTCCACTTT.

The chain joins TRBV5-5 to TRBJ2-5; D is unresolved. Germline lookup yields CDR1 SGHKS and CDR2 YYEKEE (reference sequence). CDR3 size: 14 residues. Trimming took off 2 bases at V and 2 bases at J, with 10 bases between the two ends. DNA of the CDR3: TGTGCCAGCAGCTTTGAAGGCAGGCAAGAGACCCAGTACTTC. It encodes CASSFEGRQETQYF.

The chain uses TRBV4-1 and TRBJ1-6, with 8 positions matching TRBD1. Germline lookup yields CDR1 MGHRA and CDR2 YSYEKL. Trimming took 0 bases from V and 6 from J; bases not matched to a gene: 4. The CDR3 totals 16 residues. CDR3 DNA sequence: TGCGCCAGCAGCCAAGATCCCACAGGGGGTAATTCACCCCTCCACTTT. Translating it yields CASSQDPTGGNSPLHF.

The V and J genes are TRBV7-9 and TRBJ2-3; 7 nucleotides line up with TRBD1. Trimming cost V 5 bases and J 7 bases; bases outside gene matches: 3. Looked up from germline, CDR1 is SEHNR and CDR2 is FQNEAQ (reference sequence). There are 12 residues in the CDR3. CDR3 sequence reads: CASSPQGNTQYF. CDR3 sequence (DNA): TGTGCCAGCAGCCCACAGGGGAATACGCAGTATTTT.

The V call is TRBV19, the J call TRBJ1-1; D call uncertain. Germline CDR1 reads LNHDA; CDR2 reads SQIVND (reference sequence). The V gene lost 2 bases and the J gene lost 3 bases, with 10 bases spanning the gap. The CDR3 runs 14 residues. CDR3 bases: TGTGCCAGTAGTATAAGGGCTGGGGACACTGAAGCTTTCTTT. Its translation is CASSIRAGDTEAFF.

The chain carries TRBV30 and TRBJ1-3, with D perhaps TRBD1 (5 bases). The CDR3 covers 15 residues. The germline CDR1 and CDR2 sequences are GTSNPN and SVGIG (reference sequence). Trimming pared 3 bases from V and 0 bases from J, leaving 12 bases between. The CDR3 region is CAWSTGGGSGNTIYF. The CDR3 region has the DNA TGTGCCTGGAGCACCGGGGGGGGCTCTGGAAACACCATATATTTT.

The rearrangement uses TRBV5-1 and TRBJ2-2; the match to TRBD2 covers 8 bases. CDR3 length equals 16 residues. J lost 7 bases, V lost 2 bases, and 10 bases had no gene match. Germline CDR1 is SGHRS and CDR2 is YFSETQ. The CDR3, as DNA: TGCGCCAGCAGCTTACTCCAGCGGGGGCAGGGCGGGGAGCTGTTTTTT. Its translation: CASSLLQRGQGGELFF.

This chain links TRBV15 with TRBJ2-5; no clear D gene. With 0 bases removed from V and 10 bases from J, the gap between germline ends came to 9 bases. The CDR3 is 12 residues long. CDR1 is LNHNV, CDR2 YYDKDF, per germline (reference sequence). The CDR3: CATSRDQWGQYF. The CDR3 nucleotides read TGTGCCACCAGCAGAGACCAGTGGGGCCAGTACTTC.

The V and J genes are TRBV6-5 and TRBJ1-2; 9 bases are a match to TRBD1. CDR1 and CDR2 from the germline V gene are MNHEY and SVGAGI. The CDR3 length is 15 residues. V shed 2 bases, J shed 6 bases, and the junction held 7 bases outside the gene matches. CDR3: CASSYGGQGYDGYTF. CDR3 sequence (DNA): TGTGCCAGCAGTTACGGGGGACAGGGATACGATGGCTACACCTTC.

The chain has TRBV6-6 and TRBJ1-1, with D uncertain. Trimming took off 5 bases at V and 3 bases at J, with 16 bases between the two ends. The germline gives CDR1 MNHNY, CDR2 SVGAGI (reference sequence). CDR3 length equals 15 residues. The DNA of the CDR3 is TGTGCCAGCAGTACCCGTGGCCAGCCCTACACTGAAGCTTTCTTT. This gives the protein CASSTRGQPYTEAFF.

The chain is built from TRBV2 and TRBJ1-2; D is ambiguous. The germline CDR1 and CDR2 sequences are SNHLY and FYNNEI. V lost 3 bases and J lost 4, with 12 bases in between. CDR3 length equals 14 residues. The CDR3 region is CASSDRRSLYGYTF. The DNA for the CDR3 is TGTGCCAGCAGTGACAGGAGAAGCCTCTATGGCTACACCTTC.

J is TRBJ1-1 and V is TRBV7-3; D not resolved. Trimming cost V 0 bases and J 5 bases, with 13 bases left between them. The CDR3 contains 15 residues. The V gene's germline CDR1 is SGHTA and CDR2 FQGTGA. The CDR3 coding sequence is TGTGCCAGCAGCTTAACCCCGGTTTCGGCGACTGAAGCTTTCTTT. Translated, it gives CASSLTPVSATEAFF.

This clone appeared a few times. This sequence joins TRBV19 and TRBJ1-5; possible D gene TRBD1, 6 bases. Germline CDR1 and CDR2: LNHDA and SQIVND (reference sequence). This CDR3 region has 14 residues. The V and J ends lost 6 bases and 9 bases respectively, with 18 bases between them. CDR3 coding DNA: TGTGCCAGTAGGACAGGCCGTCAGGGGATGCCCCAGCATTTT. Amino acid sequence: CASRTGRQGMPQHF.

The rearrangement links TRBV29-1 to TRBJ2-1, with D tentatively TRBD1 (6 bases). This CDR3 is built from 13 residues. Between the trimmed V and J ends, which lost 6 bases and 4 bases, there was a span of 13 bases. Germline V CDR1 and CDR2: SQVTM, ANQGSEA. DNA for the CDR3: TGCAGCGTCCAAGGGGGTCGGTACAATGAGCAGTTCTTC. The encoded protein is CSVQGGRYNEQFF.

The chain has TRBV7-9 and TRBJ1-1, with D uncertain. Looked up from germline, CDR1 is SEHNR and CDR2 is FQNEAQ (reference sequence). This CDR3 comprises 12 residues. Trimming shortened V by 5 bases and J by 7 bases, and 11 bases separated the two germline ends. The CDR3 DNA reads as TGTGCCAGCAGCCTCATCGGACTTGAAGCTTTCTTT. Translation: CASSLIGLEAFF.

In its sample, this clone was seen once. The chain is built from TRBV6-5 and TRBJ1-1, with D unclear. The CDR3 totals 15 residues. Germline CDR1 is MNHEY and CDR2 is SVGAGI. V was shortened by 5 bases and J by 5 bases, with 18 bases between the two germline ends. The CDR3 DNA reads as TGTGCCAGCAGTACACACCATAGGTTCGGGACTGAAGCTTTCTTT. Translation gives CASSTHHRFGTEAFF.